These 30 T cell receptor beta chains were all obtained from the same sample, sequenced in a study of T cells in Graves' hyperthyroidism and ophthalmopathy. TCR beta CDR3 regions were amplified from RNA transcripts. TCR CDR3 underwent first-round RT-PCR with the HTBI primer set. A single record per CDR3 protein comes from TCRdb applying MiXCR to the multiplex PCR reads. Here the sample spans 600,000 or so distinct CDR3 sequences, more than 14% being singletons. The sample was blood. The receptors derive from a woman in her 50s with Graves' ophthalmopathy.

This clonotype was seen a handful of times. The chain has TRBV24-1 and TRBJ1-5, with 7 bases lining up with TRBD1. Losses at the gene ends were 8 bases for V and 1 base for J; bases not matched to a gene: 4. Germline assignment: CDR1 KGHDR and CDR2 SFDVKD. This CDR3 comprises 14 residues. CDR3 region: CATIWDRSNQPQHF. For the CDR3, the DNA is TGTGCCACCATTTGGGACAGAAGCAATCAGCCCCAGCATTTT.

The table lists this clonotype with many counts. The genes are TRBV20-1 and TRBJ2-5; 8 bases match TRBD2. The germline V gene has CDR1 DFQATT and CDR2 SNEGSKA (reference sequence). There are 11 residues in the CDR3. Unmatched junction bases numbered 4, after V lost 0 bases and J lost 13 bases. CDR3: CSARDSGIRYF. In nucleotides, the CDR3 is TGCAGTGCTAGAGATAGCGGGATACGGTACTTC.

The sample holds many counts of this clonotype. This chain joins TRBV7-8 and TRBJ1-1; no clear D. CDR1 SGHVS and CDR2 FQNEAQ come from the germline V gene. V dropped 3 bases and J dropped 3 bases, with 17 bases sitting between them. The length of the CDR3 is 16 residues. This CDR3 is CASSFARVGVDTEAFF. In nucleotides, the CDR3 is TGTGCCAGCAGCTTTGCTCGGGTCGGGGTTGACACTGAAGCTTTCTTT.

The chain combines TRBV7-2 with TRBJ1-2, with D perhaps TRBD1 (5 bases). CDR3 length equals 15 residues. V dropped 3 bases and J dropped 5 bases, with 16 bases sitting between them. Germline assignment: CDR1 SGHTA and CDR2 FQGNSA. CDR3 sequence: CASSFARGSLYGYTF. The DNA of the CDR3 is TGTGCCAGCAGCTTCGCGAGGGGCAGCCTATATGGCTACACCTTC.

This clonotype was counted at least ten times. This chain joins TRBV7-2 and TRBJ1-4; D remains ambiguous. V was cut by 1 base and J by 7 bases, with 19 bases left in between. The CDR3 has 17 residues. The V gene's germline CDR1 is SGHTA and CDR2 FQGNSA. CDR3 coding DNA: TGTGCCAGCAGCTTAGATGCTGGGCGTAACCGCCCTGAAAAACTGTTTTTT. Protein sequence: CASSLDAGRNRPEKLFF.

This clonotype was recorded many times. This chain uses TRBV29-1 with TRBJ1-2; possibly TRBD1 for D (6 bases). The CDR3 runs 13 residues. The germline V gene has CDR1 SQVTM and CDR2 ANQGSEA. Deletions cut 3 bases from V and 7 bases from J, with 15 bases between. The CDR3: CSVEGGVGGGYTF. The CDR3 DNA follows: TGCAGCGTTGAGGGGGGCGTAGGTGGTGGCTACACCTTC.

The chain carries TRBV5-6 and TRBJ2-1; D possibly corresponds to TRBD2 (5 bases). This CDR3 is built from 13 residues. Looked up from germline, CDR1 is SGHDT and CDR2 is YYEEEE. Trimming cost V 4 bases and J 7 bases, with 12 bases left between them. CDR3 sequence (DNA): TGTGCCAGCAGCGCTGCGACTAAGAATGAGCAGTTCTTC. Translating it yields CASSAATKNEQFF. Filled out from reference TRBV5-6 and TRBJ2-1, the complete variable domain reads DAGVTQSPTHLIKTRGQQVTLRCSPKSGHDTVSWYQQALGQGPQFIFQYYEEEERQRGNFPDRFSGHQFPNYSSELNVNALLLGDSALYLCASSAATKNEQFFGPGTRLTVL.

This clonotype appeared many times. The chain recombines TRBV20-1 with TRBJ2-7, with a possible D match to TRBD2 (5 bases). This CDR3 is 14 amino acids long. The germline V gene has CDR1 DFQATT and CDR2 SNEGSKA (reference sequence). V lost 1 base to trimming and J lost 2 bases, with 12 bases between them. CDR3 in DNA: TGCAGTGCTAGAGGGGAGTTACAGACCTACGAGCAGTACTTC. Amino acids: CSARGELQTYEQYF.

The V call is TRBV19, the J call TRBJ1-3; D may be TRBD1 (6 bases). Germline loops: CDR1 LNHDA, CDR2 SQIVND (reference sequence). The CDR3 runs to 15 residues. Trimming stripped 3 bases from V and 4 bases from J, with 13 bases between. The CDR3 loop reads CASSIGGGRGNTIYF. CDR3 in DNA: TGTGCCAGTAGTATCGGCGGGGGGCGAGGAAACACCATATATTTT.

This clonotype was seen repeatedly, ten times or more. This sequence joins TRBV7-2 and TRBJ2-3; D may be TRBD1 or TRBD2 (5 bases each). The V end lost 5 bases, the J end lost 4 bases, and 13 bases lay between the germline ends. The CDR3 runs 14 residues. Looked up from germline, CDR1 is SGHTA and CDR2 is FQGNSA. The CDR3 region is CASSEQAGPDTQYF. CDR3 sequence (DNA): TGTGCCAGCAGCGAACAGGCGGGCCCAGATACGCAGTATTTT. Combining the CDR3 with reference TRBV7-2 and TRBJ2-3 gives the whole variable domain GAGVSQSPSNKVTEKGKDVELRCDPISGHTALYWYRQSLGQGLEFLIYFQGNSAPDKSGLPSDRFSAERTGGSVSTLTIQRTQQEDSAVYLCASSEQAGPDTQYFGPGTRLTVL.

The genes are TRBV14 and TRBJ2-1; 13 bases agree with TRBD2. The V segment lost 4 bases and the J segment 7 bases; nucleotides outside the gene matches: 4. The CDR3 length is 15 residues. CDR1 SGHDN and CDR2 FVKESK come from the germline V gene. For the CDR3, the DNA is TGTGCCAGCAGCCCGGGGACTAGCGGGATGAATGAGCAGTTCTTC. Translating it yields CASSPGTSGMNEQFF.

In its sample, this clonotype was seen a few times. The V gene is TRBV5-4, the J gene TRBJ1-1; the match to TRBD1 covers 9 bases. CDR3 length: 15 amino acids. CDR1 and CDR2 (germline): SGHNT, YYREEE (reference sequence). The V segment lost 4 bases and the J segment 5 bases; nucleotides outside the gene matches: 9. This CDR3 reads CASSTKQGARTEAFF. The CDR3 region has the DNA TGTGCCAGCAGCACGAAACAGGGGGCGAGGACTGAAGCTTTCTTT.

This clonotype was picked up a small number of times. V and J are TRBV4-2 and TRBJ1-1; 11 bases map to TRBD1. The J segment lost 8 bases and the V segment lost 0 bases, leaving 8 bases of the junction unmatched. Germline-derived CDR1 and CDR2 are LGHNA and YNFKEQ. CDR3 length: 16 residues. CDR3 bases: TGTGCCAGCAGCCAAGATCCCGGGACAGGGGGGTTCGAAGCTTTCTTT. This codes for CASSQDPGTGGFEAFF.

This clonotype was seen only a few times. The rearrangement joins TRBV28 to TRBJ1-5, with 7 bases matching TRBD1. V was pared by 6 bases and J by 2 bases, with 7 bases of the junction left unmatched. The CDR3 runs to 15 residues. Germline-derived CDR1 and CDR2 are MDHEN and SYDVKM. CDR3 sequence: CASRPQGGGNQPQHF. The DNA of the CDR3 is TGTGCCAGCAGACCCCAGGGGGGGGGCAATCAGCCCCAGCATTTT. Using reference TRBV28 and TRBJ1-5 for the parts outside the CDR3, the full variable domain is DVKVTQSSRYLVKRTGEKVFLECVQDMDHENMFWYRQDPGLGLRLIYFSYDVKMKEKGDIPEGYSVSREKKERFSLILESASTNQTSMYLCASRPQGGGNQPQHFGDGTRLSIL.

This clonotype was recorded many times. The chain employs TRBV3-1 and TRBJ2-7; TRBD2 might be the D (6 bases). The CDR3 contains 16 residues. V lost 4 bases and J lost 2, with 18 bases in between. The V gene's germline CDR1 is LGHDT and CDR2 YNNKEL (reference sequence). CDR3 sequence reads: CASSPPTGTLPYEQYF. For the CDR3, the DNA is TGTGCCAGCAGCCCACCTACCGGGACTTTACCCTACGAGCAGTACTTC.

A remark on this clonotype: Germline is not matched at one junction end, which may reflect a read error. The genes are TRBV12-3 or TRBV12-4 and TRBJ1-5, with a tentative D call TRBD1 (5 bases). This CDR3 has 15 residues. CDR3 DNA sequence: TGTGCCAGCAGTCCGGGGGGAAACGGAGCGGGGGAGGGCAATTTT. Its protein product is CASSPGGNGAGEGNF.

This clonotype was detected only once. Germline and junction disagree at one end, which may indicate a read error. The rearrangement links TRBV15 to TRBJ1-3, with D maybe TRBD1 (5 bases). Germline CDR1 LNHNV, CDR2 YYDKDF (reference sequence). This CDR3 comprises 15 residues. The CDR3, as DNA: TGTGCCACCACCAGAGATGGGGGAGCTGGAAACACCATATATTTT. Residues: CATTRDGGAGNTIYF.

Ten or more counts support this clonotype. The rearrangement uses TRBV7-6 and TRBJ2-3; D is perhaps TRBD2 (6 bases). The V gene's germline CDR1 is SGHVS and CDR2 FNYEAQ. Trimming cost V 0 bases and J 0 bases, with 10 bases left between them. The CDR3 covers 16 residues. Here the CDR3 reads CASSLAIGTSTDTQYF. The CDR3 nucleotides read TGTGCCAGCAGCTTAGCTATCGGGACTAGCACAGATACGCAGTATTTT.

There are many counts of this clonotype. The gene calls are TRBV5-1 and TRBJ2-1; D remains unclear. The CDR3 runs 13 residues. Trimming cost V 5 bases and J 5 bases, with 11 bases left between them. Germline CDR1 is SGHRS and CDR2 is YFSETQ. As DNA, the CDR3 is TGCGCCAGCAGAGTTCACAGAGACAATGAGCAGTTCTTC. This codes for CASRVHRDNEQFF.

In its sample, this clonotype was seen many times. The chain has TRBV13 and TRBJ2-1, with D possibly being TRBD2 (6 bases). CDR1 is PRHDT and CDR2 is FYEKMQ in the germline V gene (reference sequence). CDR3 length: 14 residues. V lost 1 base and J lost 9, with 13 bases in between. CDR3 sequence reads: CASSLVSGVREQFF. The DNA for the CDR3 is TGTGCCAGCAGCTTAGTATCGGGGGTTCGTGAGCAGTTCTTC. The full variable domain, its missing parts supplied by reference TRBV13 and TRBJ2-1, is AAGVIQSPRHLIKEKRETATLKCYPIPRHDTVYWYQQGPGQDPQFLISFYEKMQSDKGSIPDRFSAQQFSDYHSELNMSSLELGDSALYFCASSLVSGVREQFFGPGTRLTVL.

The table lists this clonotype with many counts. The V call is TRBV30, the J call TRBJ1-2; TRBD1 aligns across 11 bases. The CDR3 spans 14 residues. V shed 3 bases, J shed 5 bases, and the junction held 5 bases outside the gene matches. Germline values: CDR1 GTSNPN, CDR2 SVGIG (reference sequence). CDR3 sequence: CAWSTGTGGYGYTF. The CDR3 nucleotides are TGTGCCTGGAGCACCGGGACAGGGGGTTATGGCTACACCTTC.

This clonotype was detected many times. DNA for the CDR3: TGTGCCAGCAGCTTAGTTAGCAGCGCCGGGGAGCTGTTTTTT. Amino acid sequence: CASSLVSSAGELFF. This chain joins TRBV7-9 and TRBJ2-2, with D unresolved. The V gene's germline CDR1 is SEHNR and CDR2 FQNEAQ (reference sequence). V lost 1 base and J lost 6, with 9 bases in between. There are 14 residues in the CDR3. Supplemented by reference TRBV7-9 and TRBJ2-2, the full variable domain reads DTGVSQNPRHKITKRGQNVTFRCDPISEHNRLYWYRQTLGQGPEFLTYFQNEAQLEKSRLLSDRFSAERPKGSFSTLEIQRTEQGDSAMYLCASSLVSSAGELFFGEGSRLTVL.

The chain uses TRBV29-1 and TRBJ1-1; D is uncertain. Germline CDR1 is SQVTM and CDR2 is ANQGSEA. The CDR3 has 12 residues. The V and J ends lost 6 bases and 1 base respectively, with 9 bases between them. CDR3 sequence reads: CSVVRRNTEAFF. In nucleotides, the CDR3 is TGCAGCGTCGTGCGTCGGAACACTGAAGCTTTCTTT.

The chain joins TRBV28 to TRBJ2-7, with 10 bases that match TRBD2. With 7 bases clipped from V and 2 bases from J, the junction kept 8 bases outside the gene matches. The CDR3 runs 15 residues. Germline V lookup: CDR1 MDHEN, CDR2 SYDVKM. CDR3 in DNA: TGTGCCAGCACCCCGGGACTAGCGAGAACCTACGAGCAGTACTTC. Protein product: CASTPGLARTYEQYF.

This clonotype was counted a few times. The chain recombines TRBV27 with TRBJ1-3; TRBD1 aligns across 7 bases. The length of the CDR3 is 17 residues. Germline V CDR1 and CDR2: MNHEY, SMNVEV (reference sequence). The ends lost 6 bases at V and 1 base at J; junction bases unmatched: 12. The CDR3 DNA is TGTGCCAGCAGCCGAAGCCTCCAGGGGGGTTCTGGAAACACCATATATTTT. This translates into CASSRSLQGGSGNTIYF.

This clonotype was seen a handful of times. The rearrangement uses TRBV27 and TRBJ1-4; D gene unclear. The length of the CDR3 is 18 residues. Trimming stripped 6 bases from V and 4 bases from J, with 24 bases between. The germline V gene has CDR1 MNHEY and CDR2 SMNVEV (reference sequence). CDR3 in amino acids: CASSHPFKGPPLNEKLFF. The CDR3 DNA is TGTGCCAGCAGCCACCCCTTTAAGGGTCCCCCCCTTAATGAAAAACTGTTTTTT. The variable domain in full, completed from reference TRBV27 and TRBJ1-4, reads EAQVTQNPRYLITVTGKKLTVTCSQNMNHEYMSWYRQDPGLGLRQIYYSMNVEVTDKGDVPEGYKVSRKEKRNFPLILESPSPNQTSLYFCASSHPFKGPPLNEKLFFGSGTQLSVL.

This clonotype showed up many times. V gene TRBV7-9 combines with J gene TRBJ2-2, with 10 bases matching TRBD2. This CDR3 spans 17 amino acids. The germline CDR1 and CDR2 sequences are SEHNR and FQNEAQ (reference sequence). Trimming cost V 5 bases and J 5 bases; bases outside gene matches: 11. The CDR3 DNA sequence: TGTGCCAGCAGCAGCGCCCTAGCGGGAGATAGGACCGGGGAGCTGTTTTTT. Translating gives CASSSALAGDRTGELFF.

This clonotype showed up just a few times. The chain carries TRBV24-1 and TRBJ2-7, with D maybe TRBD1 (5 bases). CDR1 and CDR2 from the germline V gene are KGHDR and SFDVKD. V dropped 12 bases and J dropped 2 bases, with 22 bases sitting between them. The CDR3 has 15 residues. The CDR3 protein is CAAAPPPDTTYEQYF. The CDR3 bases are TGTGCCGCTGCTCCCCCCCCGGACACGACCTACGAGCAGTACTTC.

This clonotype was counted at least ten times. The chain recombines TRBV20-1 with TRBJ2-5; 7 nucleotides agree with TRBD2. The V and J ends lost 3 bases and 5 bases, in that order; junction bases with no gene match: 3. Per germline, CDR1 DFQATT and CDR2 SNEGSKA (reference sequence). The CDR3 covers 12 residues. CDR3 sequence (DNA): TGCAGTGCTAGGGTGGGGGGGGAGACCCAGTACTTC. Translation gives CSARVGGETQYF.

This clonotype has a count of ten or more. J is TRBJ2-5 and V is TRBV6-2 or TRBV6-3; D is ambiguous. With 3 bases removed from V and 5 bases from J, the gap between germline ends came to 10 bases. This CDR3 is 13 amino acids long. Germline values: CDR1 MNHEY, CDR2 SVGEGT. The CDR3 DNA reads TGTGCCAGCAGTTATGGGTTGTGGGAGACCCAGTACTTC. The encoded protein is CASSYGLWETQYF.